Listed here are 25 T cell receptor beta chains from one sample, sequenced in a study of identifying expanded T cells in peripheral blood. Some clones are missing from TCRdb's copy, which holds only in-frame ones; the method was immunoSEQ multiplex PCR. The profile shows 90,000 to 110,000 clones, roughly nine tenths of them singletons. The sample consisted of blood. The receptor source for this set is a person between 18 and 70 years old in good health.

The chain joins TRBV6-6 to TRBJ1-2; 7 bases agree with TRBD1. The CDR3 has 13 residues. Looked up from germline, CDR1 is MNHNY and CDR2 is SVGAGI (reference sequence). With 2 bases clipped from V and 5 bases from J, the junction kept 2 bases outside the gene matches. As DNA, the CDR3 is TGTGCCAGCAGTTACGGACAGGAATATGGCTACACCTTC. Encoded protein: CASSYGQEYGYTF.

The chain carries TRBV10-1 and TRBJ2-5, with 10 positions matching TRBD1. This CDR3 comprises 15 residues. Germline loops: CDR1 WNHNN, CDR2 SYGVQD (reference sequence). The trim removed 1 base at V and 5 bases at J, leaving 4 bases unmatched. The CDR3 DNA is TGCGCCAGCAGTGAGTGGGACAGGGGTTCGGAGACCCAGTACTTC. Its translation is CASSEWDRGSETQYF.

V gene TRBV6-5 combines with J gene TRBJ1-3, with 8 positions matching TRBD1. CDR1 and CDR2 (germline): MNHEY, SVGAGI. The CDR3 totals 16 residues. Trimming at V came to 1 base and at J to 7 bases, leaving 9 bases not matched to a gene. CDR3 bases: TGTGCCAGCAGTTACTTGCCAGGGGGCTTAGGTAACACCATATATTTT. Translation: CASSYLPGGLGNTIYF.

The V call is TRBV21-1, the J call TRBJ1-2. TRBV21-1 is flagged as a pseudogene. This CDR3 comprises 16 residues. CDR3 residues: CASSKVGHGRRYGYTF. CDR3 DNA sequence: TGTGCCAGCAGCAAAGTTGGCCACGGAAGGAGATATGGCTACACCTTC.

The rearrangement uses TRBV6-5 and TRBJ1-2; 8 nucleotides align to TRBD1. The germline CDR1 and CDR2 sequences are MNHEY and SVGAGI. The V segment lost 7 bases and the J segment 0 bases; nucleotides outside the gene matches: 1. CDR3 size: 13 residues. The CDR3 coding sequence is TGTGCCAGCACACAGGGGGCTAACTATGGCTACACCTTC. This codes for CASTQGANYGYTF.

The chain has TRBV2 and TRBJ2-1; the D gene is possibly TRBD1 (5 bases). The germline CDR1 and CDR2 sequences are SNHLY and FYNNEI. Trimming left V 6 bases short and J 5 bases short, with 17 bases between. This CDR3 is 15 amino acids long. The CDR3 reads CASRETEYTDNEQFF. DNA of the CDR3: TGTGCCAGCAGGGAGACAGAGTACACAGACAATGAGCAGTTCTTC.

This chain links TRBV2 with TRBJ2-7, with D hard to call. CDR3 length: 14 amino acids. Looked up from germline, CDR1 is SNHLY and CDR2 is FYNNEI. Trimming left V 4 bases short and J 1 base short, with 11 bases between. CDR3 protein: CASSGGEISYEQYF. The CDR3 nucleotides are TGTGCCAGCAGTGGTGGGGAAATATCCTACGAGCAGTACTTC.

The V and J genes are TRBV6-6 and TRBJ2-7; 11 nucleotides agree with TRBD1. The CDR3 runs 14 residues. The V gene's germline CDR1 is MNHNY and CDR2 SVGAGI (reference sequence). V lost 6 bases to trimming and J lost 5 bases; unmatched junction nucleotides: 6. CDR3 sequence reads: CASSRDRGSHEQYF. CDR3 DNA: TGTGCCAGCAGCCGGGACAGGGGGTCCCACGAGCAGTACTTC.

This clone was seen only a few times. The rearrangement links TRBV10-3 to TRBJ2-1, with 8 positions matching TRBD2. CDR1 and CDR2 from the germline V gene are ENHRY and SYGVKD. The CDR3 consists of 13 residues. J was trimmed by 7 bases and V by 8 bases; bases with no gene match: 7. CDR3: CAIGTSGTNEQFF. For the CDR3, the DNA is TGTGCCATCGGTACTAGCGGCACAAATGAGCAGTTCTTC.

The CDR3 DNA follows: TGTGCCAGCAGTTTATTGGGTAGCGAGGGAAACTATGGCTACACCTTC. It is translated as CASSLLGSEGNYGYTF. The chain uses TRBV28 and TRBJ1-2; no clear D. Germline V gene lookup returns CDR1 MDHEN and CDR2 SYDVKM. The CDR3 spans 16 residues. V gave up 1 base and J gave up 2 bases, with 14 bases separating them.

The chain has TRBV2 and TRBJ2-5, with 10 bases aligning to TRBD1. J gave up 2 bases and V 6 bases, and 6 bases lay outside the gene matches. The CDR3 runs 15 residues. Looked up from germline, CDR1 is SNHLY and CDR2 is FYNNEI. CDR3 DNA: TGTGCCAGCAGAGAGGACAGGGGGAGTCAAGAGACCCAGTACTTC. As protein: CASREDRGSQETQYF.

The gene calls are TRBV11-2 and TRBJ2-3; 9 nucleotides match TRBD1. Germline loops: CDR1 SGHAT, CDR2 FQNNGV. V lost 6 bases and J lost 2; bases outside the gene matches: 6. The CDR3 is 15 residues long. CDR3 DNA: TGTGCCAGCAGTATCGGACAGGGGTTCACAGATACGCAGTATTTT. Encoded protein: CASSIGQGFTDTQYF.

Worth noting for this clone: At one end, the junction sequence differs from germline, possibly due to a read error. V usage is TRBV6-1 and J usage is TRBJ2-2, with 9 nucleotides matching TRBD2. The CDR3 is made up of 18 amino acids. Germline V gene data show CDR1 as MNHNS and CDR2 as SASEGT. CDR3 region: CASSEKQWASGNPGELFF. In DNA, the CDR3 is TGTGCCAGCAGTGAAAAACAGTGGGCTAGCGGGAACCCCGGGGAGCTGTTTTTT.

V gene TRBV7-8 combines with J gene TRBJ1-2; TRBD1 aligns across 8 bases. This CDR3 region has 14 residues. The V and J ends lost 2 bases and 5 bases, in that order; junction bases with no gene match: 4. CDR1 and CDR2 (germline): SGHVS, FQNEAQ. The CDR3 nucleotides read TGTGCCAGCAGCTTATCGGACAGGGTGTATGGCTACACCTTC. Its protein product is CASSLSDRVYGYTF.

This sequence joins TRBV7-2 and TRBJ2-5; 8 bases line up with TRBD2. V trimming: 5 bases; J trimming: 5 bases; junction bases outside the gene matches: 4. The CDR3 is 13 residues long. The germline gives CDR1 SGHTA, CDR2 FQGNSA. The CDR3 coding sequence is TGTGCCAGCAGCCAGACTAGCGTGGAGACCCAGTACTTC. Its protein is CASSQTSVETQYF.

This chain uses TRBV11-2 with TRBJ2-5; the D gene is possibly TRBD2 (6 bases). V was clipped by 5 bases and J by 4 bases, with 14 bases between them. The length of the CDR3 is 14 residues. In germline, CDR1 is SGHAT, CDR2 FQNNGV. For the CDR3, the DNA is TGTGCCAGCAGCCCGGCGGTGGGGGGAGAGACCCAGTACTTC. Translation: CASSPAVGGETQYF.

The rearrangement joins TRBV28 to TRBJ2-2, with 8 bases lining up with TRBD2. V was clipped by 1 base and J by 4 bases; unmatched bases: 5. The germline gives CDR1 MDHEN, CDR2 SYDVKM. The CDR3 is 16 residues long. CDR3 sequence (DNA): TGTGCCAGCAGTTTATTAGCGGGACGAGGCACCGGGGAGCTGTTTTTT. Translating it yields CASSLLAGRGTGELFF.

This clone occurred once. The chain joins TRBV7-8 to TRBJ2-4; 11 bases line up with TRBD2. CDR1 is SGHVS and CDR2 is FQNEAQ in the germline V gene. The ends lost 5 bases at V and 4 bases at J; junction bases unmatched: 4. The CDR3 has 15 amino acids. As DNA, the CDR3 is TGTGCCAGCAGCCATCGGACTAGCGGGAAAAACATTCAGTACTTC. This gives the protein CASSHRTSGKNIQYF. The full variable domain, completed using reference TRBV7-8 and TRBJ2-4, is GAGVSQSPRYKVAKRGQDVALRCDPISGHVSLFWYQQALGQGPEFLTYFQNEAQLDKSGLPSDRFFAERPEGSVSTLKIQRTQQEDSAVYLCASSHRTSGKNIQYFGAGTRLSVL.

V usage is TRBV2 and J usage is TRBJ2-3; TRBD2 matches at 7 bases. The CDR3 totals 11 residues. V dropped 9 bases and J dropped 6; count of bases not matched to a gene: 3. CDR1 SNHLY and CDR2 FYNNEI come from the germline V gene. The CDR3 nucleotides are TGTGCCAGTCTGCGGGGGGATACGCAGTATTTT. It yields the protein CASLRGDTQYF.

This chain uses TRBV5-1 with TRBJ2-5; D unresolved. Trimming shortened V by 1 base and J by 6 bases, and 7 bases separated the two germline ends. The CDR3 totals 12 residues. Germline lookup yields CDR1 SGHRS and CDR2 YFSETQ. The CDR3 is CASSLYGQTQYF. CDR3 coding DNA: TGCGCCAGCAGCTTGTATGGACAGACCCAGTACTTC. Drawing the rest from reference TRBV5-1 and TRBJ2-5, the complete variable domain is KAGVTQTPRYLIKTRGQQVTLSCSPISGHRSVSWYQQTPGQGLQFLFEYFSETQRNKGNFPGRFSGRQFSNSRSEMNVSTLELGDSALYLCASSLYGQTQYFGPGTRLLVL.

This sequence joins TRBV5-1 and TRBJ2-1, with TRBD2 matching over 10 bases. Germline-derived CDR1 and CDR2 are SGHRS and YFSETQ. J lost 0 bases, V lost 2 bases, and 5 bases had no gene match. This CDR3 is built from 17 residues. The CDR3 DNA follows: TGCGCCAGCAGCTTCGGAACTAGCGGGGCCTCCTACAATGAGCAGTTCTTC. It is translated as CASSFGTSGASYNEQFF.

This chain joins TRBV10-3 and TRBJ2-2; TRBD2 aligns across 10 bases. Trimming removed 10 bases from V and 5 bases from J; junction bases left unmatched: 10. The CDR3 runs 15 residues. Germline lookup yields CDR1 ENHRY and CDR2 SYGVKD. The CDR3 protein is CATQREGLMTGELFF. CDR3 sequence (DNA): TGTGCCACGCAGCGGGAGGGCCTTATGACCGGGGAGCTGTTTTTT.

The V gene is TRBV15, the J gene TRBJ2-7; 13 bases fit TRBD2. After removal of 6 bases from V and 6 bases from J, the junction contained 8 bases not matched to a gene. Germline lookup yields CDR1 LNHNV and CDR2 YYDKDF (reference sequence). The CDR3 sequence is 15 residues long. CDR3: CATRPGLAGVSEQYF. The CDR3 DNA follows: TGTGCCACCAGGCCCGGACTAGCGGGGGTCTCCGAGCAGTACTTC.

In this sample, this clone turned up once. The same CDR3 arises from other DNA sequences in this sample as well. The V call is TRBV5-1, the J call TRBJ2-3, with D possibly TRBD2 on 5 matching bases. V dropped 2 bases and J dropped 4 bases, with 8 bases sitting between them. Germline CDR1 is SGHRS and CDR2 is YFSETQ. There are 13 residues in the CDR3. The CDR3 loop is CASSLGGADTQYF. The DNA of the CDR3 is TGCGCCAGCAGCTTAGGAGGCGCAGATACGCAGTATTTT.

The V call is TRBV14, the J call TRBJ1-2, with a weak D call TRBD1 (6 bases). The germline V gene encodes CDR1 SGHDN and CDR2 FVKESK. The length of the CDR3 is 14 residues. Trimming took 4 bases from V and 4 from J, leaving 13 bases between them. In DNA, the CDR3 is TGTGCCAGCAGCCCCCGGACAGCATCCTATGGCTACACCTTC. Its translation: CASSPRTASYGYTF.